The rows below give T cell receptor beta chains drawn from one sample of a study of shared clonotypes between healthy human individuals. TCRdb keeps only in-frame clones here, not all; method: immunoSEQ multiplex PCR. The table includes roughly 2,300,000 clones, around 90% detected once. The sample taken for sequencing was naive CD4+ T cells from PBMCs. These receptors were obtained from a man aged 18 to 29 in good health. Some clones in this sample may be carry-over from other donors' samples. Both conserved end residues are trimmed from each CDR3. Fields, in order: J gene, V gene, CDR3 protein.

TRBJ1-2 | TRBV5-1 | ASSLAAGGVDYGYT
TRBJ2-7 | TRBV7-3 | ASSLTLARGSEQY
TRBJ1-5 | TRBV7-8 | ASSWDRGSNQPQH
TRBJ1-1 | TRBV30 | AWNWGNTEAF
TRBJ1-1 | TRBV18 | ASSSSPQGRVGATEAF
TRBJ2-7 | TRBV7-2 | ASSLFVYEQY
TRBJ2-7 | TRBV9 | ASSSLAGGGEQY
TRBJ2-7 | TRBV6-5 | ASRPRGGGTREQY
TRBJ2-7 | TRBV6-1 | ASRTGNSYEQY
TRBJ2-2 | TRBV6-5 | ASSYSETSLAGELF
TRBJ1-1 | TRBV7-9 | ASSIPPRAPEAF
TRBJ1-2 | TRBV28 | ASSSGGYGYT
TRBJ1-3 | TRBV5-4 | ASSQIFGENLLSSGNTIY
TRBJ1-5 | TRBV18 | ASSPRDRGNQPQH
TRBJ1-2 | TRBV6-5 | ASGTYTYGYT
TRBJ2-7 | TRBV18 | ASSPRQGAGYEQY
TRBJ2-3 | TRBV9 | ASSPFSGKPTDTQY
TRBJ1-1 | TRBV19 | ASSSRWIVNTEAF
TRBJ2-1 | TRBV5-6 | ASSLLAGAYNEQF
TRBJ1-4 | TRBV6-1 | ASSEGSTAATNEKLF
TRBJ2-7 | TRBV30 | AWSDLAGTSD
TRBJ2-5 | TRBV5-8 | ASSLTGRETQY
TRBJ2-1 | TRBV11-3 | ASSLSGTSGNNEQF
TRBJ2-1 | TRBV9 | ASSVEGRGYNEQF